A selection of T cell receptor beta chains follows, all from one sample in a study of T cell repertoires in cytomegalovirus infection. These receptors have no identified antigens. TCRdb processed the reads anew with MiXCR; each CDR3 protein has one entry. The data contain 900,000 to 950,000 distinct CDR3 sequences, approximately 30% of them seen just once; the ten biggest clones take up about an eighth. The starting material was cultured CD8+ T cells from PBMCs, obtained from culture after CMV antigen stimulation. These receptor sequences come from a human donor in good health (CMV status not recorded). Some clones in this sample may be carry-over from other donors' samples. CDR3s include the opening cysteine and the closing phenylalanine or tryptophan. A D gene is named only where the DNA matches it firmly. Expanded clones are given a class, and other clones once, few, many or no size at all.

D gene: NA; clone size: few; J gene: TRBJ1-5; V gene: TRBV4-1; CDR3 protein: CASSPMGEAGGNQPQHF; CDR3 DNA: TGCGCCAGCAGCCCGATGGGGGAGGCGGGGGGCAATCAGCCCCAGCATTTT
D gene: NA; clone size: NA; J gene: TRBJ1-1; V gene: TRBV19; CDR3 protein: CASSTRQRNTEAFF; CDR3 DNA: TGTGCCAGTAGTACCCGACAGCGGAACACTGAAGCTTTCTTT
D gene: TRBD2; clone size: NA; J gene: TRBJ2-1; V gene: TRBV29-1; CDR3 protein: CSVGTSGGAGLF; CDR3 DNA: TGCAGCGTCGGGACTAGCGGGGGGGCCGGGCTCTTC
D gene: NA; clone size: NA; J gene: TRBJ2-1; V gene: TRBV11-3; CDR3 protein: CASSSRPRPLDEQFF; CDR3 DNA: TGTGCCAGCAGCAGTCGCCCGAGGCCTCTGGATGAGCAGTTCTTC
D gene: NA; clone size: NA; J gene: TRBJ2-3; V gene: TRBV20-1; CDR3 protein: CSAGNKGPLDTQYF; CDR3 DNA: TGCAGTGCTGGCAACAAAGGTCCCCTAGATACGCAGTATTTT
D gene: NA; clone size: NA; J gene: TRBJ2-1; V gene: TRBV29-1; CDR3 protein: CSVAGGLSYNEQFF; CDR3 DNA: TGCAGCGTTGCGGGGGGCCTATCCTACAATGAGCAGTTCTTC
D gene: NA; clone size: NA; J gene: TRBJ2-1; V gene: TRBV10-2; CDR3 protein: CANSEKVNEQFF; CDR3 DNA: TGCGCCAACAGTGAGAAAGTGAATGAGCAGTTCTTC
D gene: NA; clone size: NA; J gene: TRBJ2-1; V gene: TRBV27; CDR3 protein: CASSPEEGPYYNEQFF; CDR3 DNA: TGTGCCAGCAGTCCGGAAGAGGGCCCTTATTACAATGAGCAGTTCTTC
D gene: NA; clone size: NA; J gene: TRBJ2-1; V gene: TRBV18; CDR3 protein: CASSPEGWNEQFF; CDR3 DNA: TGTGCCAGCTCGCCAGAAGGGTGGAATGAGCAGTTCTTC
D gene: TRBD2; clone size: few; J gene: TRBJ2-3; V gene: TRBV5-6; CDR3 protein: CASSFGWGGTDTQYF; CDR3 DNA: TGTGCCAGCAGCTTTGGATGGGGGGGGACAGATACGCAGTATTTT
D gene: NA; clone size: NA; J gene: TRBJ1-6; V gene: TRBV4-2; CDR3 protein: CASSLYRDGGSPLHF; CDR3 DNA: TGTGCCAGCAGCCTTTACAGGGACGGCGGTTCACCCCTCCACTTT